This TCR beta chain was sequenced for a study of blood T cell repertoires in COVID-19. Study-wide background: T cells, B-cell-depleted T cells, or PBMCs provided the cDNA or gDNA that served as material.

In the authors' workflow: Cell counts per sample came from amplifying reference gene primers. Here immunoSEQ multiplex PCR was the method, and the copy in TCRdb shows in-frame clones only, minus some. The V and J calls and clone size come from that table; D and trimming were worked out from the DNA. The data show 220,000 or so clones, around 82% seen once. Trimming pared 5 bases from V and 7 bases from J, leaving 19 bases between. The CDR3 is 15 residues long. CDR1 is MNHEY, CDR2 SMNVEV, per germline (reference sequence). The specimen was peripheral blood. This TCR came from a woman in her 30s who had recovered from COVID-19. The chain employs TRBV27 and TRBJ2-3, with D tentatively TRBD2 (5 bases). The CDR3 sequence is CASSSGGFSVNTQYF. DNA of the CDR3: TGTGCCAGCAGTAGCGGTGGCTTCAGTGTGAATACGCAGTATTTT.